Below, one TCR beta chain is given with its context. The sample originates from a study of resident and recirculating memory T cells in vitiligo. This CDR3 spans 15 amino acids. V lost 4 bases and J 7 bases, leaving 19 bases between the germline ends. The germline CDR1 and CDR2 sequences are SGHAT and FQNNGV. This table comes from immunoSEQ multiplex PCR, and its TCRdb copy is limited to in-frame clones, with some not included. The sample contains around 76,000 clones, 91% of which appear only once. The sequenced material came from blood. This chain joins TRBV11-2 and TRBJ1-2; TRBD1 is a possible D gene (6 bases). The source is a male donor with vitiligo. CDR3 sequence reads: CASSSNPQGISGYTF. For the CDR3, the DNA is TGTGCCAGCAGCTCAAACCCACAGGGAATTAGTGGCTACACCTTC.